The 29 T cell receptor beta chains listed next were all sequenced from one sample in a study of patients and donors after allogeneic stem cell transplantation. A single record per CDR3 protein comes from TCRdb applying MiXCR to the RT-PCR reads. The repertoire holds approximately 200,000 distinct CDR3 sequences, with around 40% as singletons. The sample was blood, either unsorted or a sorted T cell fraction (not recorded which). These receptors were obtained from a human donor who was either an allogeneic HSCT recipient or a stem cell or donor lymphocyte infusion donor (not recorded which). It is not recorded whose cells these are; they may come from a transplant donor.

This chain uses TRBV4-2 with TRBJ1-2; 7 bases are shared with TRBD1. The CDR3 has 15 residues. Germline values: CDR1 LGHNA, CDR2 YNFKEQ. Losses at the gene ends were 0 bases for V and 4 bases for J; bases not matched to a gene: 5. In DNA form, the CDR3 reads TGTGCCAGCAGCCAAGACCAGGGGGGCGGCTATGGCTACACCTTC. Amino acid sequence: CASSQDQGGGYGYTF.

This clonotype has a count of ten or more. J is TRBJ1-2 and V is TRBV27; D remains unclear. Between the trimmed V and J ends, which lost 5 bases and 2 bases, there was a span of 6 bases. Germline loops: CDR1 MNHEY, CDR2 SMNVEV (reference sequence). The CDR3 spans 12 residues. This CDR3 is CASSQKNYGYTF. DNA of the CDR3: TGTGCCAGCAGTCAAAAGAACTATGGCTACACCTTC.

The chain is built from TRBV7-8 and TRBJ1-6; no reliable D call. The germline V and J ends were trimmed by 5 bases and 7 bases, with 9 bases remaining between them. The CDR3 covers 13 residues. The V gene's germline CDR1 is SGHVS and CDR2 FQNEAQ. The CDR3 coding sequence is TGTGCCAGCAGCCTCCCTGCCAATTCACCCCTCCACTTT. This sequence encodes CASSLPANSPLHF.

This clonotype has just one count. The chain recombines TRBV5-6 with TRBJ2-7; D remains unclear. V lost 0 bases to trimming and J lost 3 bases, with 16 bases between them. Germline values: CDR1 SGHDT, CDR2 YYEEEE. This CDR3 is 16 amino acids long. CDR3 bases: TGTGCCAGCAGCTTGGTTCAGGTCTCTAATGTCTACGAGCAGTACTTC. This translates into CASSLVQVSNVYEQYF.

The rearrangement joins TRBV28 to TRBJ1-5; the D gene is possibly TRBD1 (5 bases). The germline gives CDR1 MDHEN, CDR2 SYDVKM. CDR3 length: 12 residues. V gave up 11 bases and J gave up 2 bases, with 10 bases separating them. The CDR3 region has the DNA TGTGCCTATGGGACGGGCAATCAGCCCCAGCATTTT. Protein: CAYGTGNQPQHF.

This sequence joins TRBV5-1 and TRBJ1-2; TRBD1 is a possible D gene (6 bases). CDR3 length: 15 amino acids. The V end was cut by 2 bases, the J end by 2 bases, with 13 bases between. CDR1 and CDR2 (germline): SGHRS, YFSETQ. The CDR3 DNA sequence: TGCGCCAGCAGCTTCGTGGCAGGGGCCAACTATGGCTACACCTTC. This encodes CASSFVAGANYGYTF.

The V gene is TRBV12-3 or TRBV12-4, the J gene TRBJ2-7; D is perhaps TRBD1 (5 bases). Trimming left V 5 bases short and J 1 base short, with 9 bases between. The CDR3 extends over 13 amino acids. The CDR3 DNA reads TGTGCCAGCAGTCCAGACAGTTCCTACGAGCAGTACTTC. Residues: CASSPDSSYEQYF.

This clonotype was detected a few times. The rearrangement joins TRBV20-1 to TRBJ1-2; possible D gene TRBD1, 6 bases. The CDR3 totals 13 residues. Germline V gene data show CDR1 as DFQATT and CDR2 as SNEGSKA (reference sequence). Trimming removed 8 bases at V and 0 bases at J, with 13 bases between. The chain's CDR3 is CSPRGLSNYGYTF. CDR3 DNA: TGCAGTCCCAGGGGCCTTTCTAACTATGGCTACACCTTC.

A few counts support this clonotype. The chain uses TRBV10-2 and TRBJ2-3, with unresolved D. Germline values: CDR1 WSHSY, CDR2 SAAADI. The CDR3 totals 15 residues. Trimming took off 4 bases at V and 2 bases at J, with 13 bases between the two ends. CDR3 protein: CASSVKGRNTDTQYF. The CDR3 DNA is TGCGCCAGCAGTGTGAAAGGCAGAAACACAGATACGCAGTATTTT.

This chain connects TRBV5-1 to TRBJ2-7; 9 bases fit TRBD1. Germline V CDR1 and CDR2: SGHRS, YFSETQ. V lost 4 bases to trimming and J lost 4 bases; unmatched junction nucleotides: 12. The CDR3 is made up of 16 amino acids. CDR3 loop: CASSTSSGTGSYEQYF. For the CDR3, the DNA is TGCGCCAGCAGCACCTCATCCGGGACAGGGTCGTACGAGCAGTACTTC.

The rearrangement links TRBV28 to TRBJ1-2; 11 nucleotides line up with TRBD1. CDR3 length equals 17 residues. The germline V gene encodes CDR1 MDHEN and CDR2 SYDVKM. J gave up 0 bases and V 5 bases, and 8 bases lay outside the gene matches. The CDR3 DNA follows: TGTGCCAGCAGTCCACCGGGACAGGGGGTGACTAACTATGGCTACACCTTC. Amino acids: CASSPPGQGVTNYGYTF.

The chain carries TRBV12-3 or TRBV12-4 and TRBJ1-6, with 8 bases lining up with TRBD1. The CDR3 covers 14 residues. The V gene end was trimmed by 5 bases and the J gene end by 7 bases; junction bases not matched to a gene: 4. The CDR3 spells CASSARQGNSPLHF. The CDR3 DNA reads TGTGCCAGCAGTGCGCGACAGGGGAATTCACCCCTCCACTTT.

The chain recombines TRBV4-1 with TRBJ1-2; no clear D gene. V was cut by 1 base and J by 0 bases, with 6 bases left in between. The germline CDR1 and CDR2 sequences are MGHRA and YSYEKL. This CDR3 spans 14 amino acids. The CDR3 bases are TGCGCCAGCAGCCAAGGGCAGTCTAACTATGGCTACACCTTC. It yields the protein CASSQGQSNYGYTF.

This clonotype occurred once. The CDR3 loop reads CASSLGGIQETQYF. The CDR3 region has the DNA TGTGCCAGCAGCCTAGGAGGGATCCAAGAGACCCAGTACTTC. This chain connects TRBV7-6 to TRBJ2-5, with D possibly TRBD2 on 6 matching bases. CDR1 SGHVS and CDR2 FNYEAQ come from the germline V gene. CDR3 length: 14 residues. V was trimmed by 5 bases and J by 1 base, leaving 11 bases between them.

The chain uses TRBV12-3 or TRBV12-4 and TRBJ1-1; D call uncertain. CDR3 length: 13 amino acids. V dropped 7 bases and J dropped 6 bases, with 15 bases sitting between them. CDR3 region: CASTLEESAEAFF. The CDR3 nucleotides read TGTGCCAGCACTCTAGAGGAATCGGCTGAAGCTTTCTTT.

The table lists this clonotype with a count of one. The chain combines TRBV19 with TRBJ2-7, with D uncertain. Germline loops: CDR1 LNHDA, CDR2 SQIVND (reference sequence). V was pared by 2 bases and J by 3 bases, with 17 bases between. The CDR3 length is 16 residues. This CDR3 reads CASSIFASVGYYEQYF. The DNA for the CDR3 is TGTGCCAGTAGTATATTCGCTTCGGTCGGATACTACGAGCAGTACTTC.

The sample holds a few counts of this clonotype. The chain uses TRBV7-9 and TRBJ2-1, with TRBD1 matching 8 bases. This CDR3 has 15 residues. The germline V gene encodes CDR1 SEHNR and CDR2 FQNEAQ (reference sequence). V gave up 5 bases and J gave up 5 bases; unmatched junction bases: 8. The CDR3 protein is CASSLGPGGNNEQFF. CDR3 bases: TGTGCCAGCAGCCTGGGGCCAGGGGGCAACAATGAGCAGTTCTTC.

This chain connects TRBV7-9 to TRBJ2-4; D tentatively reads TRBD1 or TRBD2 (5 bases each). CDR1 and CDR2 (germline): SEHNR, FQNEAQ (reference sequence). V was trimmed by 8 bases and J by 4 bases, leaving 9 bases between them. This CDR3 comprises 12 residues. DNA of the CDR3: TGTGCCAGCTGGGACGAAAAAAACATTCAGTACTTC. Residues: CASWDEKNIQYF.

This clonotype has just a few counts. The V call is TRBV5-1, the J call TRBJ1-1; 7 bases line up with TRBD1. Germline loops: CDR1 SGHRS, CDR2 YFSETQ. V gave up 0 bases and J gave up 7 bases; unmatched junction bases: 3. This CDR3 region has 13 residues. In nucleotides, the CDR3 is TGCGCCAGCAGCTTGGGACAGGGCATTGAAGCTTTCTTT. It is translated as CASSLGQGIEAFF.

The V and J genes are TRBV7-9 and TRBJ2-1; TRBD1 matches at 9 bases. This CDR3 comprises 15 residues. Trimming took 1 base from V and 8 from J; bases not matched to a gene: 6. The germline V gene has CDR1 SEHNR and CDR2 FQNEAQ (reference sequence). The DNA of the CDR3 is TGTGCCAGCAGCTTAGACAGGACAGGGGAGGATGAGCAGTTCTTC. Its translation is CASSLDRTGEDEQFF. The whole variable domain, filled in from reference TRBV7-9 and TRBJ2-1, reads DTGVSQNPRHKITKRGQNVTFRCDPISEHNRLYWYRQTLGQGPEFLTYFQNEAQLEKSRLLSDRFSAERPKGSFSTLEIQRTEQGDSAMYLCASSLDRTGEDEQFFGPGTRLTVL.

This clonotype was found a few times. The CDR3 loop reads CASSLSVDLEAFF. CDR3 DNA sequence: TGCGCCAGCAGCTTGTCAGTAGACCTTGAAGCTTTCTTT. This chain connects TRBV5-1 to TRBJ1-1, with D unclear. Deletions cut 1 base from V and 7 bases from J, with 11 bases between. The CDR3 loop spans 13 amino acids. Germline assignment: CDR1 SGHRS and CDR2 YFSETQ.

This chain uses TRBV24-1 with TRBJ1-5; TRBD1 matches 9 bases. Germline trimming cut 6 bases from V and 1 base from J; bases unmatched to any gene: 6. This CDR3 has 16 amino acids. CDR1 is KGHDR and CDR2 is SFDVKD in the germline V gene. CDR3 nucleotide sequence: TGTGCCACCAGTTCGGACAGGGGTGCGAGCAATCAGCCCCAGCATTTT. Residues: CATSSDRGASNQPQHF.

The gene calls are TRBV6-1 and TRBJ1-4, with D perhaps TRBD1 (6 bases). This CDR3 comprises 14 residues. With 6 bases removed from V and 7 bases from J, the gap between germline ends came to 15 bases. The germline CDR1 and CDR2 sequences are MNHNS and SASEGT. The CDR3 DNA reads TGTGCCAGCAGACCCGGGGGCGTGGGTGAAAAACTGTTTTTT. Translating it yields CASRPGGVGEKLFF.

V usage is TRBV4-1 and J usage is TRBJ1-2, with D tentatively TRBD1 (6 bases). V was cut by 2 bases and J by 2 bases, with 12 bases left in between. The CDR3 consists of 15 residues. Germline V gene data show CDR1 as MGHRA and CDR2 as YSYEKL. The CDR3 protein is CASSQKQGENYGYTF. The CDR3 nucleotides read TGCGCCAGCAGCCAAAAACAGGGAGAAAACTATGGCTACACCTTC.

V usage is TRBV6-1 and J usage is TRBJ1-2; no firm D call. Trimming removed 8 bases at V and 3 bases at J, with 7 bases between. The CDR3 loop spans 11 amino acids. Germline CDR1 is MNHNS and CDR2 is SASEGT. CDR3 bases: TGTGCCAGCCAATTCTACTATGGCTACACCTTC. Protein sequence: CASQFYYGYTF.

V is TRBV29-1 and J is TRBJ2-1; TRBD1 aligns across 7 bases. The germline CDR1 and CDR2 sequences are SQVTM and ANQGSEA. The length of the CDR3 is 12 residues. The V and J ends lost 4 bases and 5 bases, in that order; junction bases with no gene match: 2. CDR3 protein: CSVGTGHNEQFF. For the CDR3, the DNA is TGCAGCGTTGGGACAGGCCACAATGAGCAGTTCTTC.

A few counts support this clonotype. The chain combines TRBV4-2 with TRBJ1-1, with 8 bases aligning to TRBD1. From germline, CDR1 is LGHNA and CDR2 YNFKEQ. This CDR3 spans 15 amino acids. V gave up 4 bases and J gave up 4 bases; unmatched junction bases: 8. The CDR3 nucleotides are TGTGCCAGCAGCCCCCCGACAGGGGAGGTCACTGAAGCTTTCTTT. It codes for CASSPPTGEVTEAFF.

This clonotype was recorded a few times. The chain carries TRBV29-1 and TRBJ2-1, with D perhaps TRBD2 (6 bases). The V gene's germline CDR1 is SQVTM and CDR2 ANQGSEA. CDR3 length: 13 amino acids. V was cut by 5 bases and J by 5 bases, with 13 bases left in between. CDR3 sequence: CSVPRGLDNEQFF. The DNA of the CDR3 is TGCAGCGTTCCGAGGGGACTGGACAATGAGCAGTTCTTC.

This chain connects TRBV6-2 or TRBV6-3 to TRBJ1-5; D may be TRBD1 (6 bases). The V end lost 7 bases, the J end lost 7 bases, and 14 bases lay between the germline ends. CDR3 length: 13 residues. Germline assignment: CDR1 MNHEY and CDR2 SVGEGT. CDR3 bases: TGTGCCAGCACCAACAAAAGGGGGCAGCCCCAGCATTTT. Its translation: CASTNKRGQPQHF.